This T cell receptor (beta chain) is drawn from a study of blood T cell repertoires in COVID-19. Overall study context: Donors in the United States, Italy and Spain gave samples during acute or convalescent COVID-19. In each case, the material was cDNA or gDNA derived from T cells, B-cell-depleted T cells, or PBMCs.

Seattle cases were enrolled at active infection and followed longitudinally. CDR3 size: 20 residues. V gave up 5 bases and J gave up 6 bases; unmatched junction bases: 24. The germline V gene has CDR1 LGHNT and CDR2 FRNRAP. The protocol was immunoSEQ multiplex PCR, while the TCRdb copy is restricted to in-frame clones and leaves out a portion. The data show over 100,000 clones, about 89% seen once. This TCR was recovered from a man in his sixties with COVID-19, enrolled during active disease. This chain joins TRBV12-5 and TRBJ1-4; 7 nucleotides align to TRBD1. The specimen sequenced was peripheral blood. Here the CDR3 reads CASGRGARQGLFFGDEKLFF. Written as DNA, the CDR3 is TGTGCTAGTGGTCGCGGTGCCAGACAGGGTTTGTTCTTTGGCGATGAAAAACTGTTTTTT. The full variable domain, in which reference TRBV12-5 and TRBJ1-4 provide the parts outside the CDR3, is DARVTQTPRHKVTEMGQEVTMRCQPILGHNTVFWYRQTMMQGLELLAYFRNRAPLDDSGMPKDRFSAEMPDATLATLKIQPSEPRDSAVYFCASGRGARQGLFFGDEKLFFGSGTQLSVL.